The T cell receptor beta chain described here comes from a study of T-cell memory formation after mild COVID-19. Looking at the study overall: TCR clusters were mostly confined to one donor each.

TCRdb reprocessed the 5' RACE reads via MiXCR and lists one record per CDR3 protein. This sample carries 150,000 to 200,000 distinct CDR3 sequences, about a third of them seen once, and the ten largest clones take 12%. Study observations and caveats: The study found contracting CD4+ clones mainly in CM and EM and contracting CD8+ clones in EMRA. From day 15 to 85, contracting clones were balanced between CD4 and CD8, whereas later expanders leaned toward CD4+.

This clonotype was recorded a few times. The antigen remains unidentified. This CDR3 spans 14 amino acids. The V end lost 5 bases, the J end lost 0 bases, and 11 bases lay between the germline ends. CDR1 SNHLY and CDR2 FYNNEI come from the germline V gene. V usage is TRBV2 and J usage is TRBJ2-7; D remains ambiguous. The source is an adult woman who had mild COVID-19 (a few samples of this study predate the infection). Cell type and time point are not known. Sequenced material: PBMCs or a T cell subset sorted from them (not recorded which). The DNA of the CDR3 is TGTGCCAGCAGTAAGGACGGTGGCTCCTACGAGCAGTACTTC. Translated: CASSKDGGSYEQYF.